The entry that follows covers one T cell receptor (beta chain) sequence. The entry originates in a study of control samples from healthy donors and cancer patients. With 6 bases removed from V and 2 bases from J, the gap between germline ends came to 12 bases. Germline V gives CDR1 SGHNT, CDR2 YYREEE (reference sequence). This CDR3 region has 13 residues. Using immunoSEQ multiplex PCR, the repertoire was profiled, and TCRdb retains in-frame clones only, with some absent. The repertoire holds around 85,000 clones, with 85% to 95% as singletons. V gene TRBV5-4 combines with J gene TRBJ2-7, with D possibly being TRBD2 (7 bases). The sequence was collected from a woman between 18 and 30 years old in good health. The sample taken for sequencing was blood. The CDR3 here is CASKGGGTYEQYF. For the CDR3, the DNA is TGTGCCAGCAAGGGGGGGGGAACCTACGAGCAGTACTTC.